This is a list of T cell receptor beta chains from one sample in a study of OX40 agonist ivuxolimab in advanced cancers. Clones were read by immunoSEQ multiplex PCR, and TCRdb kept only the in-frame ones, dropping some. The repertoire has approximately 65,000 clones, 87% of them found once; the top ten carry under 0.5%. Specimen: CD4+ or CD8+ T cells sorted from blood, collected in a trial of the OX40 agonist ivuxolimab. Every receptor here comes from an adult with an advanced solid tumor such as melanoma, head and neck, liver or kidney cancer. The CDR3 runs from the conserved cysteine through the conserved F or W. The order of the fields is CDR3 length, clone size, D gene, J gene, V gene, CDR3 protein, CDR3 DNA. A D gene is named only where the DNA matches it firmly. Not every row has a clone size; where given, it reads once, few, many or a size class.

CDR3 length: 15; clone size: few; D gene: TRBD1; J gene: TRBJ1-1; V gene: TRBV10-3; CDR3 protein: CAISEGDRGNTEAFF; CDR3 DNA: TGTGCCATCAGTGAGGGGGACAGGGGGAACACTGAAGCTTTCTTT
CDR3 length: 16; clone size: -; D gene: -; J gene: TRBJ1-6; V gene: TRBV4-2; CDR3 protein: CASSQDRSQYNSPLHF; CDR3 DNA: TGTGCCAGCAGCCAAGATCGCAGTCAGTATAATTCACCCCTCCACTTT
CDR3 length: 15; clone size: -; D gene: -; J gene: TRBJ2-1; V gene: TRBV15; CDR3 protein: CATSRAGSSYNEQFF; CDR3 DNA: TGTGCCACCAGCAGAGCTGGGAGCTCCTACAATGAGCAGTTCTTC
CDR3 length: 15; clone size: -; D gene: TRBD1; J gene: TRBJ2-7; V gene: TRBV27; CDR3 protein: CASSPRTGPTYEQYF; CDR3 DNA: TGTGCCAGCAGTCCACGGACAGGACCGACCTACGAGCAGTACTTC
CDR3 length: 15; clone size: -; D gene: -; J gene: TRBJ1-5; V gene: TRBV6-1; CDR3 protein: CASREAGGSKGAQHF; CDR3 DNA: TGTGCCAGCAGAGAGGCGGGAGGATCTAAAGGGGCCCAGCATTTT
CDR3 length: 16; clone size: -; D gene: TRBD2; J gene: TRBJ2-1; V gene: TRBV5-1; CDR3 protein: CASSPNPSGSGNEQFF; CDR3 DNA: TGCGCCAGCAGCCCGAACCCTAGCGGTTCTGGAAATGAGCAGTTCTTC
CDR3 length: 17; clone size: once; D gene: TRBD2; J gene: TRBJ2-7; V gene: TRBV5-4; CDR3 protein: CASSGSLSGVSSYEQYF; CDR3 DNA: TGTGCCAGCAGCGGCTCACTTAGCGGGGTAAGCTCCTACGAGCAGTACTTC
CDR3 length: 14; clone size: -; D gene: -; J gene: TRBJ1-5; V gene: TRBV28; CDR3 protein: CASRRISSNQPQHF; CDR3 DNA: TGTGCCAGCAGGAGGATCTCTAGCAATCAGCCCCAGCATTTT
CDR3 length: 16; clone size: -; D gene: TRBD1; J gene: TRBJ1-5; V gene: TRBV7-9; CDR3 protein: CASSSIQGAGEQPQHF; CDR3 DNA: TGTGCCAGCAGCTCCATACAGGGGGCGGGAGAGCAGCCCCAGCATTTT
CDR3 length: 16; clone size: -; D gene: -; J gene: TRBJ2-2; V gene: TRBV11-1; CDR3 protein: CASRELTGLNTGELFF; CDR3 DNA: TGTGCCAGCAGGGAGCTAACGGGCTTGAACACCGGGGAGCTGTTTTTT
CDR3 length: 18; clone size: -; D gene: TRBD1; J gene: TRBJ2-3; V gene: TRBV27; CDR3 protein: CASSFLDRAIRGEDTQYF; CDR3 DNA: TGTGCCAGCAGTTTCCTGGACAGGGCCATCCGGGGTGAAGATACGCAGTATTTT
CDR3 length: 13; clone size: -; D gene: -; J gene: TRBJ1-1; V gene: TRBV7-2; CDR3 protein: CASSLRQNTEAFF; CDR3 DNA: TGTGCCAGCAGCTTAAGGCAGAACACTGAAGCTTTCTTT
CDR3 length: 15; clone size: -; D gene: -; J gene: TRBJ1-4; V gene: TRBV18; CDR3 protein: CASSLPGGVVEKLFF; CDR3 DNA: TGTGCCAGCTCACTCCCCGGCGGAGTTGTTGAAAAACTGTTTTTT
CDR3 length: 13; clone size: -; D gene: TRBD1; J gene: TRBJ1-5; V gene: TRBV28; CDR3 protein: CASVTGGNQPQHF; CDR3 DNA: TGTGCCAGCGTAACAGGGGGAAATCAGCCCCAGCATTTT
CDR3 length: 15; clone size: -; D gene: -; J gene: TRBJ1-1; V gene: TRBV7-9; CDR3 protein: CASSSYKFGLKEAFF; CDR3 DNA: TGTGCCAGCAGCTCTTACAAGTTTGGGCTGAAAGAAGCTTTCTTT
CDR3 length: 18; clone size: once; D gene: -; J gene: TRBJ1-6; V gene: TRBV6-1; CDR3 protein: CASSAGGGHNNRNSPLHF; CDR3 DNA: TGTGCCAGCAGTGCTGGAGGGGGTCATAACAACAGAAATTCACCCCTCCACTTT
CDR3 length: 15; clone size: -; D gene: TRBD1; J gene: TRBJ1-4; V gene: TRBV7-6; CDR3 protein: CASSLGQSTNEKLFF; CDR3 DNA: TGTGCCAGCAGCTTGGGACAGTCAACTAATGAAAAACTGTTTTTT
CDR3 length: 14; clone size: -; D gene: -; J gene: TRBJ1-1; V gene: TRBV6-9; CDR3 protein: CASSFGGTGIEAFF; CDR3 DNA: TGTGCCAGCAGTTTTGGGGGAACTGGGATCGAAGCTTTCTTT
CDR3 length: 14; clone size: -; D gene: -; J gene: TRBJ2-7; V gene: TRBV6-5; CDR3 protein: CASRTGTLTYEQYF; CDR3 DNA: TGTGCCAGCAGGACCGGGACACTAACCTACGAGCAGTACTTC
CDR3 length: 16; clone size: -; D gene: -; J gene: TRBJ1-4; V gene: TRBV5-1; CDR3 protein: CASSPGQPSTNEKLFF; CDR3 DNA: TGCGCCAGCAGCCCTGGACAGCCCTCAACTAATGAAAAACTGTTTTTT
CDR3 length: 15; clone size: -; D gene: -; J gene: TRBJ1-1; V gene: TRBV15; CDR3 protein: CATSSPQGKGTEAFF; CDR3 DNA: TGTGCCACCAGCAGTCCCCAGGGGAAGGGGACTGAAGCTTTCTTT
CDR3 length: 14; clone size: few; D gene: -; J gene: TRBJ2-5; V gene: TRBV19; CDR3 protein: CASSIATSGETQYF; CDR3 DNA: TGTGCCAGTAGTATAGCGACTAGTGGAGAGACCCAGTACTTC
CDR3 length: 14; clone size: -; D gene: -; J gene: TRBJ2-1; V gene: TRBV23-1; CDR3 protein: CASRKDRSYNEQFF; CDR3 DNA: TGCGCCAGCAGGAAAGACAGGTCCTACAATGAGCAGTTCTTC
CDR3 length: 17; clone size: -; D gene: -; J gene: TRBJ1-1; V gene: TRBV9; CDR3 protein: CASTSSATGDLNTEAFF; CDR3 DNA: TGTGCCAGCACATCCTCGGCGACAGGAGACTTAAACACTGAAGCTTTCTTT
CDR3 length: 14; clone size: -; D gene: -; J gene: TRBJ2-2; V gene: TRBV7-2; CDR3 protein: CASSLRGNTGELFF; CDR3 DNA: TGTGCCAGCAGCTTAAGGGGGAACACCGGGGAGCTGTTTTTT
CDR3 length: 16; clone size: -; D gene: -; J gene: TRBJ1-2; V gene: TRBV19; CDR3 protein: CASSNDPGTANYGYTF; CDR3 DNA: TGTGCCAGTAGCAACGACCCCGGGACGGCTAACTATGGCTACACCTTC
CDR3 length: 14; clone size: few; D gene: -; J gene: TRBJ1-1; V gene: TRBV5-1; CDR3 protein: CASSGMGRNTEAFF; CDR3 DNA: TGCGCCAGCAGCGGGATGGGTCGGAACACTGAAGCTTTCTTT
CDR3 length: 14; clone size: -; D gene: TRBD1; J gene: TRBJ2-7; V gene: TRBV5-4; CDR3 protein: CASSLTGAAYEQYF; CDR3 DNA: TGTGCCAGCAGCTTGACAGGGGCCGCCTACGAGCAGTACTTC
CDR3 length: 14; clone size: -; D gene: -; J gene: TRBJ1-3; V gene: TRBV18; CDR3 protein: CASSPDRTGNTIYF; CDR3 DNA: TGTGCCAGCTCACCTGACAGAACTGGAAACACCATATATTTT
CDR3 length: 12; clone size: -; D gene: -; J gene: TRBJ2-7; V gene: TRBV27; CDR3 protein: CASSFLRSEQYF; CDR3 DNA: TGTGCCAGCAGTTTTTTGAGGAGCGAGCAGTACTTC
CDR3 length: 13; clone size: -; D gene: TRBD1; J gene: TRBJ1-1; V gene: TRBV29-1; CDR3 protein: CSVTGQTNTEAFF; CDR3 DNA: TGCAGCGTTACGGGACAGACGAACACTGAAGCTTTCTTT
CDR3 length: 16; clone size: -; D gene: -; J gene: TRBJ2-7; V gene: TRBV18; CDR3 protein: CASSPPGGYPSYEQYF; CDR3 DNA: TGTGCCAGCTCACCACCGGGCGGGTACCCTTCCTACGAGCAGTACTTC
CDR3 length: 15; clone size: -; D gene: -; J gene: TRBJ2-6; V gene: TRBV29-1; CDR3 protein: CSVRALGGGANVLTF; CDR3 DNA: TGCAGCGTAAGGGCATTGGGAGGTGGGGCCAACGTCCTGACTTTC
CDR3 length: 14; clone size: once; D gene: -; J gene: TRBJ2-7; V gene: TRBV27; CDR3 protein: CASSYNGHKSEQYF; CDR3 DNA: TGTGCCAGCAGTTACAATGGCCATAAGAGCGAGCAGTACTTC
CDR3 length: 14; clone size: -; D gene: -; J gene: TRBJ2-5; V gene: TRBV4-3; CDR3 protein: CASSQDLGRETQYF; CDR3 DNA: TGCGCCAGCAGCCAAGATCTAGGGAGAGAGACCCAGTACTTC
CDR3 length: 16; clone size: -; D gene: -; J gene: TRBJ2-3; V gene: TRBV7-8; CDR3 protein: CASSLGVGGGTDTQYF; CDR3 DNA: TGTGCCAGCAGCTTGGGAGTTGGAGGGGGCACAGATACGCAGTATTTT
CDR3 length: 13; clone size: -; D gene: -; J gene: TRBJ1-2; V gene: TRBV7-2; CDR3 protein: CASSLTVNYGYTF; CDR3 DNA: TGTGCCAGCAGCTTGACAGTTAACTATGGCTACACCTTC
CDR3 length: 15; clone size: -; D gene: TRBD1; J gene: TRBJ1-5; V gene: TRBV7-2; CDR3 protein: CASSSWTGHNQPQHF; CDR3 DNA: TGTGCCAGCAGCTCCTGGACAGGCCACAATCAGCCCCAGCATTTT
CDR3 length: 11; clone size: few; D gene: -; J gene: TRBJ1-4; V gene: TRBV6-1; CDR3 protein: CASSEVEKLFF; CDR3 DNA: TGTGCCAGCAGTGAAGTAGAAAAACTGTTTTTT
CDR3 length: 17; clone size: -; D gene: -; J gene: TRBJ2-5; V gene: TRBV4-1; CDR3 protein: CASSLYPPGQNQETQYF; CDR3 DNA: TGCGCCAGCAGCCTCTACCCCCCGGGACAAAACCAAGAGACCCAGTACTTC
CDR3 length: 16; clone size: -; D gene: -; J gene: TRBJ1-6; V gene: TRBV7-8; CDR3 protein: CASSFPGAGEDSPLHF; CDR3 DNA: TGTGCCAGCAGCTTCCCTGGAGCCGGGGAGGATTCACCCCTCCACTTT
CDR3 length: 15; clone size: -; D gene: -; J gene: TRBJ1-3; V gene: TRBV19; CDR3 protein: CASSILDYSGNTIYF; CDR3 DNA: TGTGCCAGTAGTATATTGGACTACTCTGGAAACACCATATATTTT
CDR3 length: 13; clone size: -; D gene: -; J gene: TRBJ1-2; V gene: TRBV5-1; CDR3 protein: CASSLVQDGGYTF; CDR3 DNA: TGCGCCAGCAGCTTGGTTCAGGATGGGGGCTACACCTTC
CDR3 length: 18; clone size: -; D gene: TRBD1; J gene: TRBJ2-4; V gene: TRBV4-2; CDR3 protein: CASSQDGEGGTVKNIQYF; CDR3 DNA: TGTGCCAGCAGCCAAGATGGAGAAGGGGGCACGGTCAAAAACATTCAGTACTTC
CDR3 length: 12; clone size: few; D gene: TRBD1; J gene: TRBJ1-1; V gene: TRBV5-6; CDR3 protein: CASSLWDRAAFF; CDR3 DNA: TGTGCCAGCAGCTTGTGGGACAGGGCGGCTTTCTTT
CDR3 length: 14; clone size: -; D gene: -; J gene: TRBJ1-1; V gene: TRBV4-1; CDR3 protein: CASSLQTENTEAFF; CDR3 DNA: TGCGCCAGCAGCCTACAAACAGAGAACACTGAAGCTTTCTTT
CDR3 length: 16; clone size: -; D gene: -; J gene: TRBJ1-1; V gene: TRBV28; CDR3 protein: CASSLTLGRSNTEAFF; CDR3 DNA: TGTGCCAGCAGTTTAACCCTCGGGAGATCGAACACTGAAGCTTTCTTT
CDR3 length: 14; clone size: -; D gene: -; J gene: TRBJ2-2; V gene: TRBV18; CDR3 protein: CASSPNTNTGELFF; CDR3 DNA: TGTGCCAGCTCACCAAACACGAACACCGGGGAGCTGTTTTTT
CDR3 length: 12; clone size: -; D gene: -; J gene: TRBJ2-4; V gene: TRBV29-1; CDR3 protein: CSLRDTQNIQYF; CDR3 DNA: TGCAGCCTCCGGGACACTCAAAACATTCAGTACTTC
CDR3 length: 14; clone size: -; D gene: -; J gene: TRBJ2-7; V gene: TRBV6-6; CDR3 protein: CASSIDSRAYEQYF; CDR3 DNA: TGTGCCAGCAGCATAGACAGCCGCGCCTACGAGCAGTACTTC
CDR3 length: 13; clone size: -; D gene: -; J gene: TRBJ2-2; V gene: TRBV2; CDR3 protein: CASSKMTPGELFF; CDR3 DNA: TGTGCCAGCAGTAAAATGACCCCGGGGGAGCTGTTTTTT
CDR3 length: 15; clone size: once; D gene: -; J gene: TRBJ2-2; V gene: TRBV7-2; CDR3 protein: CASSLGGYNTGELFF; CDR3 DNA: TGTGCCAGCAGCTTAGGCGGCTATAACACCGGGGAGCTGTTTTTT
CDR3 length: 14; clone size: -; D gene: -; J gene: TRBJ2-3; V gene: TRBV2; CDR3 protein: CASSVLALTDTQYF; CDR3 DNA: TGTGCCAGCAGTGTTTTAGCCCTCACAGATACGCAGTATTTT
CDR3 length: 11; clone size: -; D gene: -; J gene: TRBJ2-5; V gene: TRBV12-1; CDR3 protein: CASSSSETQYF; CDR3 DNA: TGTGCCAGCAGCTCCTCGGAGACCCAGTACTTC
CDR3 length: 11; clone size: -; D gene: -; J gene: TRBJ1-2; V gene: TRBV7-6; CDR3 protein: CASSLLGGYTF; CDR3 DNA: TGTGCCAGCAGCTTATTAGGTGGCTACACCTTC
CDR3 length: 14; clone size: once; D gene: -; J gene: TRBJ2-1; V gene: TRBV9; CDR3 protein: CASSVRPYPDEQFF; CDR3 DNA: TGTGCCAGCAGCGTAAGACCCTACCCCGATGAGCAGTTCTTC
CDR3 length: 13; clone size: -; D gene: -; J gene: TRBJ1-5; V gene: TRBV6-5; CDR3 protein: CASRVGDNQPQHF; CDR3 DNA: TGTGCCAGCAGGGTAGGGGATAATCAGCCCCAGCATTTT
CDR3 length: 15; clone size: -; D gene: TRBD2; J gene: TRBJ2-5; V gene: TRBV27; CDR3 protein: CATRRAGGIGETQYF; CDR3 DNA: TGTGCCACCCGGCGAGCGGGGGGTATTGGGGAGACCCAGTACTTC
CDR3 length: 15; clone size: many; D gene: TRBD2; J gene: TRBJ2-1; V gene: TRBV6-6; CDR3 protein: CASVRRGAFDNEQFF; CDR3 DNA: TGTGCCAGCGTCCGGCGGGGGGCGTTCGACAATGAGCAGTTCTTC
CDR3 length: 13; clone size: few; D gene: -; J gene: TRBJ1-3; V gene: TRBV5-6; CDR3 protein: CASSLGSGNTIYF; CDR3 DNA: TGTGCCAGCAGCTTGGGGTCTGGAAACACCATATATTTT